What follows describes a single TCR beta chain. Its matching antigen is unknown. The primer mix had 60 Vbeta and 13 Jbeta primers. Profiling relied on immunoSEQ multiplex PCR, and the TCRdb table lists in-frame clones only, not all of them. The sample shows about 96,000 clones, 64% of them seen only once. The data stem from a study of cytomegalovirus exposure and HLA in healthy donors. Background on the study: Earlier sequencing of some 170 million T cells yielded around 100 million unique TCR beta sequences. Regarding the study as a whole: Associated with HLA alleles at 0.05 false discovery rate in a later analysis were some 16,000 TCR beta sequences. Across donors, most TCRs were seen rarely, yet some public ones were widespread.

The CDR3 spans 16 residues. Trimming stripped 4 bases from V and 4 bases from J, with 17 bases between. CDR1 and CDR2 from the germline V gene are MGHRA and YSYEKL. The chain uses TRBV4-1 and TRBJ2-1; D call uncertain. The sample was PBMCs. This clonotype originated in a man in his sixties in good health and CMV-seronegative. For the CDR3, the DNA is TGCGCCAGCAGCCCCCTTATGACTCGAGGATACAATGAGCAGTTCTTC. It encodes CASSPLMTRGYNEQFF.